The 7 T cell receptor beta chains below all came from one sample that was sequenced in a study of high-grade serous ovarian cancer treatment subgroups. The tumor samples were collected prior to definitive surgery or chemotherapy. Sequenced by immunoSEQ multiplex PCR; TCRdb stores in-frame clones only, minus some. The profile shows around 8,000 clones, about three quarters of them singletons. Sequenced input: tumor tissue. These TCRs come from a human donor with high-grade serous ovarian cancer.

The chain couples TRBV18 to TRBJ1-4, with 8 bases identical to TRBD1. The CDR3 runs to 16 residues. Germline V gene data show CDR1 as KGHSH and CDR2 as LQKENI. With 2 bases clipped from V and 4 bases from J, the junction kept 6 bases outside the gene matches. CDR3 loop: CASSPSNRGYNEKLFF. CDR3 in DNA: TGTGCCAGCTCACCAAGTAACAGGGGGTATAATGAAAAACTGTTTTTT.

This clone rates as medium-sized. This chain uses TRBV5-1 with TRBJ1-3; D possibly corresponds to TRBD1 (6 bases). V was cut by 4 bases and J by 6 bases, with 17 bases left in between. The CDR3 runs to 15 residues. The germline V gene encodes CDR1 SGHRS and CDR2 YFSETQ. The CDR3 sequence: CASSEGDTGANTIYF. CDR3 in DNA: TGCGCCAGCAGCGAGGGGGATACGGGAGCAAACACCATATATTTT.

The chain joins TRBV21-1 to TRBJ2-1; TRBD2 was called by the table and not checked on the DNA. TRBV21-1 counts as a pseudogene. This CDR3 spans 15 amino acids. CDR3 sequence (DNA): TGTGCCAGCAGCAAAGTGGTTGGAGTTAACAATGAGCAGTTCTTC. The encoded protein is CASSKVVGVNNEQFF.

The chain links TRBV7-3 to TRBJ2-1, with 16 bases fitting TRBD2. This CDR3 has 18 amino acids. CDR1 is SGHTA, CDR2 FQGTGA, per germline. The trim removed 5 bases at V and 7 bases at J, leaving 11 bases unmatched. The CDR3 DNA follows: TGTGCCAGCAGCGTTAAGGGAGGGACTAGCGGGAGGGCTAATGAGCAGTTCTTC. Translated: CASSVKGGTSGRANEQFF.

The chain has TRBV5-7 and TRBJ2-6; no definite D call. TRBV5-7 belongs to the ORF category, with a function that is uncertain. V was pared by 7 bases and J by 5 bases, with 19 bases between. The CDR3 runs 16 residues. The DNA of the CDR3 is TGTGCCAGCGAAGATTGCGTACAAAGTCGGGCCAACGTCCTGACTTTC. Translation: CASEDCVQSRANVLTF.

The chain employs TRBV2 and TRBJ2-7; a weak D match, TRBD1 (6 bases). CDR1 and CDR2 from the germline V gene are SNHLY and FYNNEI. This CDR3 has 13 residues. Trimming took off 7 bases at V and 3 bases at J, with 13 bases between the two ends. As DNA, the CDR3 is TGTGCCAGCAACGAGGGGACATACTACGAGCAGTACTTC. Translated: CASNEGTYYEQYF.

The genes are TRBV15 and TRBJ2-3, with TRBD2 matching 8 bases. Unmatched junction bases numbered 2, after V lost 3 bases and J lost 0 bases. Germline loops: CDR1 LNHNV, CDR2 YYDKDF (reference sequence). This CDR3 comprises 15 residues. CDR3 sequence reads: CATSRERGSTDTQYF. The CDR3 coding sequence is TGTGCCACCAGCAGGGAGCGGGGGAGCACAGATACGCAGTATTTT.